This T cell receptor (beta chain) was recovered during a study of blood T cell repertoires in COVID-19. Study summary: PBMCs, B-cell-depleted T cells, or T cells provided the cDNA or gDNA that made up the material.

Germline CDR1 and CDR2: SQVTM and ANQGSEA. V shed 6 bases and J 0 bases; nucleotides not matched to a gene: 8. The CDR3 contains 15 residues. This table comes from immunoSEQ multiplex PCR, and its TCRdb copy is limited to in-frame clones, with some not included. The data show around 250,000 clones, 86% seen once. This sequence originates from a woman between 55 and 75 years old who had recovered from COVID-19. The rearrangement joins TRBV29-1 to TRBJ1-2, with 9 bases identical to TRBD1. Sequencing input: peripheral blood. The CDR3 reads CSVDDRGYSNYGYTF. The CDR3, as DNA: TGCAGCGTGGACGACAGGGGGTATTCTAACTATGGCTACACCTTC.